This passage covers 21 T cell receptor beta chains from one sample sequenced in a study of post-analysis software for immune sequencing data. Study-level results: TRBV5-6, TRBV5-1 and TRBV20-1 belonged to a set of a handful of TRBV segments that were more frequent in patients than controls.

Antigens of these TCRs are unknown. Prepared libraries of TCR beta cDNA carried unique molecular identifiers. TCRdb passed the PCR reads through MiXCR, listing each CDR3 protein once. The table includes hundreds of thousands of distinct CDR3 sequences, approximately 59% detected once. The sample taken for sequencing was blood. All receptors derive from a girl aged 2 to 10 with multiple sclerosis.

In its sample, this clonotype was seen once. The V and J genes are TRBV7-9 and TRBJ2-3; weak D call: TRBD1 (6 bases). Germline CDR1 SEHNR, CDR2 FQNEAQ (reference sequence). This CDR3 is built from 17 residues. V was pared by 3 bases and J by 2 bases, with 18 bases between. The CDR3 DNA sequence: TGTGCCAGCAGCTTTCAGCGACAGGCCATAAACACAGATACGCAGTATTTT. This translates into CASSFQRQAINTDTQYF.

The chain joins TRBV7-9 to TRBJ2-1; tentatively, D is TRBD2 (6 bases). The CDR3 consists of 14 residues. Germline values: CDR1 SEHNR, CDR2 FQNEAQ (reference sequence). The V and J ends lost 2 bases and 10 bases respectively, with 15 bases between them. CDR3 sequence: CASSLQAGQREQFF. In nucleotides, the CDR3 is TGTGCCAGCAGCTTACAAGCGGGCCAACGCGAGCAGTTCTTC.

The sample holds a few counts of this clonotype. This chain connects TRBV9 to TRBJ2-7, with a weak D call TRBD1 (7 bases). The germline V gene encodes CDR1 SGDLS and CDR2 YYNGEE. Trimming took 0 bases from V and 3 from J, leaving 16 bases between them. The CDR3 totals 16 residues. DNA for the CDR3: TGTGCCAGCAGCGTAGGGCTCAGGGGGGACGACTACGAGCAGTACTTC. Its translation is CASSVGLRGDDYEQYF.

This chain uses TRBV25-1 with TRBJ2-6; a possible D gene is TRBD1 (5 bases). The CDR3 has 16 residues. V was cut by 3 bases and J by 4 bases, with 13 bases left in between. CDR1 and CDR2 (germline): MGHDK, SYGVNS. This chain's CDR3 is CASSDPGSSGANVLTF. In DNA form, the CDR3 reads TGTGCCAGCAGTGACCCAGGGTCCTCCGGGGCCAACGTCCTGACTTTC. Full variable domain (missing parts from reference TRBV25-1 and TRBJ2-6): EADIYQTPRYLVIGTGKKITLECSQTMGHDKMYWYQQDPGMELHLIHYSYGVNSTEKGDLSSESTVSRIRTEHFPLTLESARPSHTSQYLCASSDPGSSGANVLTFGAGSRLTVL.

This chain links TRBV20-1 with TRBJ1-1, with TRBD1 as a possible D gene (6 bases). CDR3 length: 14 amino acids. Germline assignment: CDR1 DFQATT and CDR2 SNEGSKA (reference sequence). Trimming left V 1 base short and J 0 bases short, with 9 bases between. CDR3 in amino acids: CSARAGAVNTEAFF. The CDR3 DNA reads as TGCAGTGCTAGAGCGGGGGCAGTGAACACTGAAGCTTTCTTT.

The chain recombines TRBV5-1 with TRBJ2-1; no clear D gene. The V end lost 0 bases, the J end lost 1 base, and 20 bases lay between the germline ends. From germline, CDR1 is SGHRS and CDR2 YFSETQ. The length of the CDR3 is 19 residues. The CDR3 loop reads CASSLARVGYLASYNEQFF. In DNA form, the CDR3 reads TGCGCCAGCAGCTTGGCACGTGTTGGGTACTTGGCATCCTACAATGAGCAGTTCTTC.

This clonotype has just a few counts. V is TRBV27 and J is TRBJ2-6; TRBD1 or TRBD2 may be the D gene (5 bases each). V shed 1 base and J shed 0 bases, with 28 bases lying between them. Germline CDR1 MNHEY, CDR2 SMNVEV (reference sequence). The CDR3 is 23 residues long. Here the CDR3 DNA reads TGTGCCAGCAGTTTATACTCTTGGTTGGCCTTGAGGGGACCCTCCTCTGGGGCCAACGTCCTGACTTTC. Translation gives CASSLYSWLALRGPSSGANVLTF.

The V call is TRBV20-1, the J call TRBJ2-2; no clear D. Germline CDR1 DFQATT, CDR2 SNEGSKA (reference sequence). The CDR3 is 14 amino acids. V was shortened by 6 bases and J by 0 bases, with 11 bases between the two germline ends. In DNA form, the CDR3 reads TGCAGTGCACCGCGACGGGCGAACACCGGGGAGCTGTTTTTT. It yields the protein CSAPRRANTGELFF.

CDR3 sequence: CASSQESLRGTQYF. The CDR3 nucleotides are TGTGCCAGCAGCCAAGAGTCTCTGCGGGGTACGCAGTATTTT. The V call is TRBV3-1, the J call TRBJ2-3; a possible D gene is TRBD2 (6 bases). Trimming pared 0 bases from V and 8 bases from J, leaving 12 bases between. CDR3 size: 14 residues. Germline loops: CDR1 LGHDT, CDR2 YNNKEL (reference sequence).

The chain uses TRBV12-3 or TRBV12-4 and TRBJ1-1; D gene unclear. The V and J ends lost 5 bases and 2 bases respectively, with 15 bases between them. There are 15 residues in the CDR3. Written as DNA, the CDR3 is TGTGCCAGCAGTGCTCGGACCACAGACAACACTGAAGCTTTCTTT. This translates into CASSARTTDNTEAFF.

J is TRBJ2-5 and V is TRBV4-3; 12 bases align to TRBD2. The germline V gene encodes CDR1 LGHNA and CDR2 YSLEER. This CDR3 is 17 amino acids long. The J segment lost 5 bases and the V segment lost 1 base, leaving 8 bases of the junction unmatched. The CDR3 region has the DNA TGCGCCAGCAGCCAAGCCCCAACTAGCGGGGGGCTGGAGACCCAGTACTTC. Its translation is CASSQAPTSGGLETQYF.

The chain combines TRBV20-1 with TRBJ2-7, with 9 bases aligning to TRBD1. Germline V gene sequence: CDR1 DFQATT, CDR2 SNEGSKA (reference sequence). With V trimmed by 5 bases and J by 6 bases, 11 bases remained unmatched. The CDR3 extends over 14 amino acids. CDR3 protein: CSAATGTGNPEQYF. In DNA form, the CDR3 reads TGCAGTGCTGCCACCGGGACAGGGAATCCCGAGCAGTACTTC.

The chain employs TRBV6-4 and TRBJ2-2; D remains ambiguous. Germline V gives CDR1 MRHNA, CDR2 SNTAGT. V dropped 2 bases and J dropped 5 bases, with 3 bases sitting between them. This CDR3 has 12 amino acids. As DNA, the CDR3 is TGTGCCAGCAGTGACCTGACCGGGGAGCTGTTTTTT. Its translation is CASSDLTGELFF.

The chain recombines TRBV20-1 with TRBJ2-4; D is unclear. The germline V gene has CDR1 DFQATT and CDR2 SNEGSKA (reference sequence). This CDR3 comprises 11 residues. V lost 8 bases to trimming and J lost 6 bases, with 11 bases between them. This CDR3 reads CSPSRINIQYF. The CDR3 bases are TGCAGTCCCTCAAGGATAAACATTCAGTACTTC.

In this sample, this clonotype turned up a few times. The chain links TRBV20-1 to TRBJ2-1; 10 bases line up with TRBD2. CDR3 length equals 15 residues. After removal of 2 bases from V and 3 bases from J, the junction contained 4 bases not matched to a gene. The germline CDR1 and CDR2 sequences are DFQATT and SNEGSKA (reference sequence). As DNA, the CDR3 is TGCAGTGCTAGATTCCTAGCGGGGGTCTACAATGAGCAGTTCTTC. Protein product: CSARFLAGVYNEQFF.

The chain is built from TRBV10-3 and TRBJ2-1; 7 bases agree with TRBD2. The CDR3 has 15 residues. With V trimmed by 2 bases and J by 5 bases, 6 bases remained unmatched. The germline CDR1 and CDR2 sequences are ENHRY and SYGVKD. The CDR3 loop reads CAISEIREADNEQFF. CDR3 DNA: TGTGCCATCAGTGAGATCCGGGAGGCGGACAATGAGCAGTTCTTC.

The chain carries TRBV19 and TRBJ2-7, with D maybe TRBD2 (5 bases). Germline V gene lookup returns CDR1 LNHDA and CDR2 SQIVND (reference sequence). V lost 1 base, J lost 1 base, and 17 bases lay in between. The CDR3 contains 17 residues. The CDR3 loop is CASSIVWSAVLSYEQYF. CDR3 sequence (DNA): TGTGCCAGTAGTATAGTCTGGTCAGCGGTATTGTCCTACGAGCAGTACTTC.

The rearrangement links TRBV12-3 or TRBV12-4 to TRBJ2-2, with D possibly called TRBD1 or TRBD2 (5 bases each). Trimming took off 4 bases at V and 6 bases at J, with 15 bases between the two ends. The CDR3 has 15 amino acids. The CDR3 coding sequence is TGTGCCAGCAGTTGGGACGGAGTGAGAGCCGGGGAGCTGTTTTTT. Translating gives CASSWDGVRAGELFF.

V usage is TRBV7-3 and J usage is TRBJ2-5; a possible D gene is TRBD2 (6 bases). Germline CDR1 reads SGHTA; CDR2 reads FQGTGA. This CDR3 comprises 15 residues. V lost 1 base, J lost 4 bases, and 13 bases lay in between. Here the CDR3 reads CASSLNLGGAETQYF. The CDR3 DNA sequence: TGTGCCAGCAGCTTAAATCTAGGAGGGGCAGAGACCCAGTACTTC.

The V and J genes are TRBV12-3 or TRBV12-4 and TRBJ2-1; 8 positions match TRBD1. The CDR3 sequence is 16 residues long. J gave up 9 bases and V 0 bases, and 10 bases lay outside the gene matches. This chain's CDR3 is CASSLARRQGFGEQFF. DNA for the CDR3: TGTGCCAGCAGTTTAGCGAGGAGACAGGGGTTTGGTGAGCAGTTCTTC.

This clonotype was seen a handful of times. CDR3 coding DNA: TGTGCCAGCAGTGGGACGGGACAGGAGGCCTACGAGCAGTACTTC. Amino acids: CASSGTGQEAYEQYF. The rearrangement uses TRBV12-3 or TRBV12-4 and TRBJ2-7, with 8 bases fitting TRBD1. The CDR3 contains 15 residues. The J segment lost 2 bases and the V segment lost 5 bases, leaving 8 bases of the junction unmatched.